Presented here are 8 T cell receptor beta chains from one specimen sequenced in a study of T cell repertoires in ileal Crohn's disease (dated by TCRdb to the late 2010s). Library method: the immunoSEQ multiplex PCR assay. TCRdb holds this immuneACCESS table with in-frame rearrangements only. Some clones are missing; in checked studies, unresolved V genes explain under half, and the rest has no known cause. In all, the sample holds 5,000 to 6,500 clones, and 80% of those were seen once. Roughly 25% of the sample goes to the ten largest clones. The sequenced sample was ileal tissue. Receptors were obtained from an adult with Crohn's disease.

The chain has TRBV28 and TRBJ2-7, with 10 bases lining up with TRBD1. This CDR3 has 16 amino acids. The V gene end was trimmed by 5 bases and the J gene end by 7 bases; junction bases not matched to a gene: 14. The germline gives CDR1 MDHEN, CDR2 SYDVKM. The CDR3 bases are TGTGCCAGCAGTACCGGGACAGGGGCACCCTGGGGGGAGCAGTACTTC. Protein: CASSTGTGAPWGEQYF.

This sequence joins TRBV7-2 and TRBJ1-2; 8 bases are shared with TRBD1. Germline V gives CDR1 SGHTA, CDR2 FQGNSA. The CDR3 covers 13 residues. V shed 3 bases and J 8 bases; nucleotides not matched to a gene: 5. CDR3 loop: CASSFQGAGGYTF. The CDR3 nucleotides are TGTGCCAGCAGCTTCCAGGGGGCGGGGGGCTACACCTTC.

CDR3 region: CASSNNGANVLTF. In DNA, the CDR3 is TGTGCCAGTAGTAACAATGGGGCCAACGTCCTGACTTTC. The V gene is TRBV19, the J gene TRBJ2-6; D gene ambiguous. CDR3 length equals 13 residues. From germline, CDR1 is LNHDA and CDR2 SQIVND (reference sequence). Deletions cut 4 bases from V and 3 bases from J, with 4 bases between.

V usage is TRBV18 and J usage is TRBJ2-1, with D possibly TRBD1 on 6 matching bases. Germline CDR1 and CDR2: KGHSH and LQKENI. Between the trimmed V and J ends, which lost 4 bases and 4 bases, there was a span of 8 bases. There are 13 residues in the CDR3. In nucleotides, the CDR3 is TGTGCCAGCTCACTCGGACAGTACAATGAGCAGTTCTTC. This gives the protein CASSLGQYNEQFF.

This clone was counted only a few times. V and J are TRBV7-9 and TRBJ2-3; D uncertain. The V and J ends lost 5 bases and 3 bases respectively, with 9 bases between them. The CDR3 spans 13 residues. CDR1 and CDR2 from the germline V gene are SEHNR and FQNEAQ (reference sequence). CDR3 sequence (DNA): TGTGCCAGCAGCCCCCCCCCAACAGATACGCAGTATTTT. Protein sequence: CASSPPPTDTQYF.

The chain has TRBV5-1 and TRBJ2-7, with 9 bases matching TRBD2. Unmatched junction bases numbered 3, after V lost 1 base and J lost 7 bases. This CDR3 region has 13 residues. CDR1 is SGHRS and CDR2 is YFSETQ in the germline V gene. The CDR3 nucleotides read TGCGCCAGCAGCTTGCTAGCGGGGATGGAGCAGTACTTC. Its protein is CASSLLAGMEQYF.

The V and J genes are TRBV27 and TRBJ1-2; possible D gene TRBD1, 5 bases. The germline V gene encodes CDR1 MNHEY and CDR2 SMNVEV (reference sequence). The V end lost 1 base, the J end lost 4 bases, and 16 bases lay between the germline ends. The CDR3 totals 16 residues. CDR3 sequence reads: CASSLLGGGKGYGYTF. The DNA of the CDR3 is TGTGCCAGCAGTTTATTGGGGGGAGGGAAGGGCTATGGCTACACCTTC.

With respect to this clone: An end of the junction does not agree with germline; a read error may underlie this. This specimen includes other DNA sequences encoding the same CDR3. V and J are TRBV6-5 and TRBJ1-6, with D unclear. This CDR3 contains 14 residues. Germline CDR1 is MNHEY and CDR2 is SVGAGI. This CDR3 is CASGEGSYNSPLHF. The CDR3 nucleotides read TGCGCCAGCGGAGAGGGTTCCTATAATTCACCCCTCCACTTT.